Presented here are 19 T cell receptor beta chains from one specimen sequenced in a study of Tregs in tolerant kidney transplant recipients. TCRdb keeps only in-frame clones here, not all; method: immunoSEQ multiplex PCR. Seen here are roughly 80,000 clones, less than 98% observed once, and the top ten hold over 0.45%. The specimen was CD4+ T cells from blood, collected before the transplant. Every receptor here comes from a human donor who received a combined kidney and bone marrow transplant.

This clone was counted a few times. This chain connects TRBV12-2 to TRBJ2-2; TRBD1, the D gene given by the table, was not confirmed from the DNA. TRBV12-2 is labeled a pseudogene. There are 17 residues in the CDR3. The CDR3 DNA reads TGTGCAAGTCGTCCTGGCAGCCTTGTCAGGCACACCGGGGAGCTGTTTTTT. This gives the protein CASRPGSLVRHTGELFF.

This clone was detected once. The genes are TRBV7-2 and TRBJ2-5, with TRBD2 as a possible D gene (6 bases). Trimming shortened V by 5 bases and J by 2 bases, and 12 bases separated the two germline ends. This CDR3 has 14 residues. Per the germline V gene, CDR1 is SGHTA and CDR2 is FQGNSA. The CDR3 nucleotides read TGTGCCAGCAGCCCCAATGCGGGGCAAGAGACCCAGTACTTC. This sequence encodes CASSPNAGQETQYF.

The rearrangement links TRBV27 to TRBJ2-5, with 8 bases identical to TRBD1. V was clipped by 5 bases and J by 4 bases; unmatched bases: 15. Germline CDR1 MNHEY, CDR2 SMNVEV (reference sequence). The CDR3 is made up of 17 amino acids. CDR3 protein: CASSVGLRGREGETQYF. DNA of the CDR3: TGTGCCAGCAGTGTTGGGCTCAGGGGGCGCGAAGGAGAGACCCAGTACTTC.

The genes are TRBV7-2 and TRBJ1-4; TRBD1 matches at 10 bases. Losses at the gene ends were 5 bases for V and 10 bases for J; bases not matched to a gene: 10. From germline, CDR1 is SGHTA and CDR2 FQGNSA. The CDR3 is made up of 15 amino acids. The CDR3 sequence: CASSPGQGELGKLFF. CDR3 bases: TGTGCCAGCAGCCCTGGACAGGGGGAGTTGGGAAAACTGTTTTTT.

V and J are TRBV6-5 and TRBJ1-2; 8 bases are a match to TRBD1. After removal of 5 bases from V and 2 bases from J, the junction contained 1 base not matched to a gene. The CDR3 runs 13 residues. Germline V lookup: CDR1 MNHEY, CDR2 SVGAGI. This CDR3 is CASSRDRNYGYTF. The CDR3 nucleotides read TGTGCCAGCAGTCGGGACAGGAACTATGGCTACACCTTC.

The chain links TRBV27 to TRBJ1-3; D is undetermined. With 7 bases removed from V and 0 bases from J, the gap between germline ends came to 10 bases. Germline CDR1 and CDR2: MNHEY and SMNVEV (reference sequence). The CDR3 length is 14 residues. The CDR3 DNA reads as TGTGCCAGCATGAGGAGGAGCTCTGGAAACACCATATATTTT. Translating gives CASMRRSSGNTIYF.

The chain uses TRBV11-2 and TRBJ1-2; 10 positions agree with TRBD1. Germline V lookup: CDR1 SGHAT, CDR2 FQNNGV. The CDR3 extends over 19 amino acids. CDR3 coding DNA: TGTTCTAACCCCGTAAAGGAGACAGGGGGCAGAGATTGTCCAAGGGGCTACACCTTC. It is translated as CSNPVKETGGRDCPRGYTF.

This chain connects TRBV4-1 to TRBJ2-3, with 7 bases aligning to TRBD1. The CDR3 covers 19 residues. CDR1 and CDR2 from the germline V gene are MGHRA and YSYEKL. V shed 2 bases and J 5 bases; nucleotides not matched to a gene: 19. CDR3 nucleotide sequence: TGCGCCAGCAGCCAACCAAGACAGGGTTCGGGGCGATTAGTAGATACGCAGTATTTT. It specifies CASSQPRQGSGRLVDTQYF.

The chain is built from TRBV5-8 and TRBJ2-1; the match to TRBD2 covers 9 bases. The germline V gene has CDR1 SGHTS and CDR2 YDEGEE. Unmatched junction bases numbered 17, after V lost 3 bases and J lost 10 bases. The CDR3 is made up of 17 amino acids. The CDR3 DNA reads as TGTGCCAGCAGCTACGGACAGCCGGGACTAGCTTTAAGGGAGCAGTTCTTC. It codes for CASSYGQPGLALREQFF.

The CDR3 spells CASSRRGIVYEQYF. In DNA, the CDR3 is TGTGCCAGCAGCCGGCGCGGGATCGTCTACGAGCAGTACTTC. The rearrangement uses TRBV14 and TRBJ2-7; TRBD2 is a possible D gene (6 bases). Trimming removed 4 bases from V and 3 bases from J, with 13 bases in between. This CDR3 comprises 14 residues. CDR1 SGHDN and CDR2 FVKESK come from the germline V gene.

This chain connects TRBV5-1 to TRBJ2-1, with 11 bases fitting TRBD2. The V gene's germline CDR1 is SGHRS and CDR2 YFSETQ. J was trimmed by 7 bases and V by 0 bases; bases with no gene match: 6. The CDR3 length is 16 residues. In DNA form, the CDR3 reads TGCGCCAGCAGCTTGGGCACTAGCGGGAGACGAAATGAGCAGTTCTTC. This gives the protein CASSLGTSGRRNEQFF.

Concerning this clone itself: In the same sample, other DNA sequences code for this CDR3. The chain recombines TRBV7-3 with TRBJ2-3, with D possibly TRBD1 on 6 matching bases. Looked up from germline, CDR1 is SGHTA and CDR2 is FQGTGA. Between the trimmed V and J ends, which lost 5 bases and 0 bases, there was a span of 9 bases. The CDR3 is 14 amino acids. The CDR3, as DNA: TGTGCCAGCAGCCGAACAGGGAGCACAGATACGCAGTATTTT. Its translation: CASSRTGSTDTQYF.

This chain links TRBV5-5 with TRBJ1-2, with D maybe TRBD1 (5 bases). The CDR3 is 14 amino acids. Germline V gene sequence: CDR1 SGHKS, CDR2 YYEKEE (reference sequence). The germline V and J ends were trimmed by 1 base and 6 bases, with 13 bases remaining between them. In DNA form, the CDR3 reads TGTGCCAGCAGCTTGATAGGGGAAGGGGATGGCTACACCTTC. It specifies CASSLIGEGDGYTF. The variable domain in full, completed from reference TRBV5-5 and TRBJ1-2, reads DAGVTQSPTHLIKTRGQQVTLRCSPISGHKSVSWYQQVLGQGPQFIFQYYEKEERGRGNFPDRFSARQFPNYSSELNVNALLLGDSALYLCASSLIGEGDGYTFGSGTRLTVV.

The rearrangement links TRBV9 to TRBJ2-7; TRBD2 aligns across 8 bases. The length of the CDR3 is 15 residues. J gave up 0 bases and V 4 bases, and 6 bases lay outside the gene matches. Germline CDR1 SGDLS, CDR2 YYNGEE. CDR3 sequence (DNA): TGTGCCAGCAGCATCGCGGGGGGTCGCTCCTACGAGCAGTACTTC. The encoded protein is CASSIAGGRSYEQYF. The variable domain in full, completed from reference TRBV9 and TRBJ2-7, reads DSGVTQTPKHLITATGQRVTLRCSPRSGDLSVYWYQQSLDQGLQFLIQYYNGEERAKGNILERFSAQQFPDLHSELNLSSLELGDSALYFCASSIAGGRSYEQYFGPGTRLTVT.

V is TRBV7-2 and J is TRBJ2-2; 10 bases line up with TRBD2. The CDR3 runs 16 residues. Germline V gene data show CDR1 as SGHTA and CDR2 as FQGNSA. V lost 4 bases and J lost 7; bases outside the gene matches: 9. The DNA of the CDR3 is TGTGCCAGCAGCTCATTAGCGGGGGGATTCGTCGGGGAGCTGTTTTTT. This codes for CASSSLAGGFVGELFF.

V usage is TRBV19 and J usage is TRBJ1-2, with D possibly being TRBD1 (5 bases). The V end lost 9 bases, the J end lost 3 bases, and 17 bases lay between the germline ends. Germline CDR1 is LNHDA and CDR2 is SQIVND (reference sequence). The CDR3 is 14 amino acids. The CDR3 bases are TGTGCCAGCAAAAAGGGGCCCCCGGACTATGGCTACACCTTC. Protein product: CASKKGPPDYGYTF.

V usage is TRBV14 and J usage is TRBJ2-7; 12 positions match TRBD2. This CDR3 spans 15 amino acids. The V and J ends lost 1 base and 6 bases, in that order; junction bases with no gene match: 4. CDR1 SGHDN and CDR2 FVKESK come from the germline V gene. CDR3 bases: TGTGCCAGCAGCCAAGCAGCTAGCGGGAGGGGCGAGCAGTACTTC. It yields the protein CASSQAASGRGEQYF. The complete variable domain, with remaining parts taken from reference TRBV14 and TRBJ2-7, reads EAGVTQFPSHSVIEKGQTVTLRCDPISGHDNLYWYRRVMGKEIKFLLHFVKESKQDESGMPNNRFLAERTGGTYSTLKVQPAELEDSGVYFCASSQAASGRGEQYFGPGTRLTVT.

This sequence joins TRBV5-1 and TRBJ2-7, with TRBD2 matching over 10 bases. V was clipped by 10 bases and J by 3 bases; unmatched bases: 7. Germline values: CDR1 SGHRS, CDR2 YFSETQ. This CDR3 has 13 residues. The CDR3 nucleotides are TGCGCCCCTCAAAGCGGGGGGGGCTACGAGCAGTACTTC. Amino acids: CAPQSGGGYEQYF.

This sequence joins TRBV6-4 and TRBJ1-6; 8 nucleotides agree with TRBD1. Looked up from germline, CDR1 is MRHNA and CDR2 is SNTAGT. The ends lost 2 bases at V and 10 bases at J; junction bases unmatched: 7. This CDR3 has 15 residues. CDR3 protein: CASSDDRGKGSPLHF. Written as DNA, the CDR3 is TGTGCCAGCAGTGACGACAGGGGTAAGGGGTCACCCCTCCACTTT.